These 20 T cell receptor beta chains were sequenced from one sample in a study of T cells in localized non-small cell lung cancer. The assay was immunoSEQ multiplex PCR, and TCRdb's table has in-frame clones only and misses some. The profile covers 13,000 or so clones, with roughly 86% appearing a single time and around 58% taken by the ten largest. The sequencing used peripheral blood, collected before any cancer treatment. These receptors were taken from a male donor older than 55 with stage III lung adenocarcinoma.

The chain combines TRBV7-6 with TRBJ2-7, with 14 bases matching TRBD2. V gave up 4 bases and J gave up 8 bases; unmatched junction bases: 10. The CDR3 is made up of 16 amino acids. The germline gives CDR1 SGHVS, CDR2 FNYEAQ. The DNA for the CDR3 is TGTGCCAGCAGCTGGGGACCGGGACTAGCGGGAGTTCAGCAGTACTTC. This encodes CASSWGPGLAGVQQYF. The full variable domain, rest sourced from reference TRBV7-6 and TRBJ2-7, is GAGVSQSPRYKVTKRGQDVALRCDPISGHVSLYWYRQALGQGPEFLTYFNYEAQQDKSGLPNDRFSAERPEGSISTLTIQRTEQRDSAMYRCASSWGPGLAGVQQYFGPGTRLTVT.

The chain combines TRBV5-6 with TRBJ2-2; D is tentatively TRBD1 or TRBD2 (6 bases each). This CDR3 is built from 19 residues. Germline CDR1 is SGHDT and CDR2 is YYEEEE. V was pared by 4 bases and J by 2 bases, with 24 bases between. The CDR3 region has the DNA TGTGCCAGCAGCCCCATAGGGTGGGGGGCTGGTAGCAACACCGGGGAGCTGTTTTTT. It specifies CASSPIGWGAGSNTGELFF.

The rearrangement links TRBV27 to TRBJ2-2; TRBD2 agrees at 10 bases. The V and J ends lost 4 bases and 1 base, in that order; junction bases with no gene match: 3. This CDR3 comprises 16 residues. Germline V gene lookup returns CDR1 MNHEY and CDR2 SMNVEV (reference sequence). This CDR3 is CASSSLAGVNTGELFF. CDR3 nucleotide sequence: TGTGCCAGCAGTTCTCTAGCGGGGGTGAACACCGGGGAGCTGTTTTTT.

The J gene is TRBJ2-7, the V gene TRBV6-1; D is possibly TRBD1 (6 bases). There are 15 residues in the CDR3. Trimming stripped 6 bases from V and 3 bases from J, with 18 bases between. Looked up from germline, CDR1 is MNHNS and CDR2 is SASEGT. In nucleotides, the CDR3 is TGTGCCAGCAGGATCGGGACAAACGGGCTCTACGAGCAGTACTTC. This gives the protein CASRIGTNGLYEQYF.

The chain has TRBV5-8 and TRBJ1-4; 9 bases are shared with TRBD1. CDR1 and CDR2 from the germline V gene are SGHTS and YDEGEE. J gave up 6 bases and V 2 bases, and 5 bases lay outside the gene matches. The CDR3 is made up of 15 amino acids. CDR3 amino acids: CASSFRGQGYEKLFF. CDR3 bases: TGTGCCAGCAGCTTTAGGGGACAGGGATATGAAAAACTGTTTTTT.

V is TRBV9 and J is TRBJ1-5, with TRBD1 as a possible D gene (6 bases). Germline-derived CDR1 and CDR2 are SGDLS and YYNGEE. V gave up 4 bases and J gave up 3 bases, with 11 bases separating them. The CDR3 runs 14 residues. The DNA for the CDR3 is TGTGCCAGCAGCCCACAGGGCATCAATCAGCCCCAGCATTTT. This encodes CASSPQGINQPQHF.

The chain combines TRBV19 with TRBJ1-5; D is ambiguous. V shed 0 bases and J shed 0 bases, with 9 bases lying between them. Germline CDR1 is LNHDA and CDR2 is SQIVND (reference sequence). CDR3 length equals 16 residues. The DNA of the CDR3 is TGTGCCAGTAGTATAGAACCCGTTTATAGCAATCAGCCCCAGCATTTT. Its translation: CASSIEPVYSNQPQHF. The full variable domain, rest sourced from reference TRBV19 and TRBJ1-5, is DGGITQSPKYLFRKEGQNVTLSCEQNLNHDAMYWYRQDPGQGLRLIYYSQIVNDFQKGDIAEGYSVSREKKESFPLTVTSAQKNPTAFYLCASSIEPVYSNQPQHFGDGTRLSIL.

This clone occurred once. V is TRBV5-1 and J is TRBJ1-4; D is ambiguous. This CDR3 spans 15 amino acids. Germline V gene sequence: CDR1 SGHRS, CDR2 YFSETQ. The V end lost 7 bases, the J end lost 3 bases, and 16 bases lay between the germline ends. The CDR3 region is CASCRDGQANEKLFF. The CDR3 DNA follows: TGCGCCAGCTGCCGAGATGGCCAAGCTAATGAAAAACTGTTTTTT.

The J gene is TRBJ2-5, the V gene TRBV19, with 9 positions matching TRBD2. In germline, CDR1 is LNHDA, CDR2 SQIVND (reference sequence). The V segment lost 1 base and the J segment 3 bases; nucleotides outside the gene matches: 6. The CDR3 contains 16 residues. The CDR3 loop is CASSIVGGRAKETQYF. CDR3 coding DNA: TGTGCCAGTAGTATAGTCGGCGGGAGGGCCAAAGAGACCCAGTACTTC.

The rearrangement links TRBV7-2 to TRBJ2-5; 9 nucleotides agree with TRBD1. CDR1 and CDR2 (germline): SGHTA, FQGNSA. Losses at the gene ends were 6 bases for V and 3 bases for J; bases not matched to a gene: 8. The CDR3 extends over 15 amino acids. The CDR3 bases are TGTGCCAGCAGTCTTGTAAGGGACAGGGAAGAGACCCAGTACTTC. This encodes CASSLVRDREETQYF.

The CDR3 DNA is TGTGCCAGCAGCCCTCGGGACATGCCTAGCACAGATACGCAGTATTTT. Translated: CASSPRDMPSTDTQYF. The chain carries TRBV9 and TRBJ2-3; possible D gene TRBD1, 6 bases. Germline V CDR1 and CDR2: SGDLS, YYNGEE. Trimming took 4 bases from V and 0 from J, leaving 15 bases between them. There are 16 residues in the CDR3.

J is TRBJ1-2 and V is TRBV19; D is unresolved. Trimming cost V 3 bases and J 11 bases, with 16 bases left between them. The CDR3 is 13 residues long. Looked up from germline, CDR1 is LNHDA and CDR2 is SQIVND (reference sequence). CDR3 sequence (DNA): TGTGCCAGTAGTATGGCCCGTGGTGGTGGATACACCTTC. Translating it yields CASSMARGGGYTF.

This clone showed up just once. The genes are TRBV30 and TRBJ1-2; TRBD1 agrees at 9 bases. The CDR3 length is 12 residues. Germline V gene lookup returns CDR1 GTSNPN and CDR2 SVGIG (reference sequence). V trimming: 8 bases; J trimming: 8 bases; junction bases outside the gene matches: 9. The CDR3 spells CARMDRGGGYTF. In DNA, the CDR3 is TGTGCCCGTATGGACAGGGGAGGCGGCTACACCTTC.

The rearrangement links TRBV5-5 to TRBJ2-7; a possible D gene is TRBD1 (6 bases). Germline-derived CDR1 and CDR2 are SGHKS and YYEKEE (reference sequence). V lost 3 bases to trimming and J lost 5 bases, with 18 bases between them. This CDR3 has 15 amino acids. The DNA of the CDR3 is TGTGCCAGCAGCTCTATAAGACAGGTAATCCACGAGCAGTACTTC. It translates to CASSSIRQVIHEQYF.

CDR3 amino acids: CAISGATGTNTEAFF. The CDR3, as DNA: TGTGCCATCAGTGGGGCGACAGGGACGAACACTGAAGCTTTCTTT. The chain recombines TRBV10-3 with TRBJ1-1; TRBD1 matches at 7 bases. The V and J ends lost 4 bases and 1 base, in that order; junction bases with no gene match: 6. Germline CDR1 and CDR2: ENHRY and SYGVKD. There are 15 residues in the CDR3.

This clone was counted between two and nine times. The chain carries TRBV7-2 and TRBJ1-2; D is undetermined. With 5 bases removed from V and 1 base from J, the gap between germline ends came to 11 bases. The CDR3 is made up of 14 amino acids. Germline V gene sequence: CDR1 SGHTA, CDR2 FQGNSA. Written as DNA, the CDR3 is TGTGCCAGCAGCCGACGGCTGGTTAACTATGGCTACACCTTC. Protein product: CASSRRLVNYGYTF.

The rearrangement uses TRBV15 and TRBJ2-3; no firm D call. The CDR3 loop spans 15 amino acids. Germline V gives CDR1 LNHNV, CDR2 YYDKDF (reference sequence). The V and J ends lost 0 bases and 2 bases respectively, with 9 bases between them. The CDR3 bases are TGTGCCACCAGCAGAGATGGTCGTATCACAGATACGCAGTATTTT. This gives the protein CATSRDGRITDTQYF. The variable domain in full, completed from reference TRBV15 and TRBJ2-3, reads DAMVIQNPRYQVTQFGKPVTLSCSQTLNHNVMYWYQQKSSQAPKLLFHYYDKDFNNEADTPDNFQSRRPNTSFCFLDIRSPGLGDTAMYLCATSRDGRITDTQYFGPGTRLTVL.

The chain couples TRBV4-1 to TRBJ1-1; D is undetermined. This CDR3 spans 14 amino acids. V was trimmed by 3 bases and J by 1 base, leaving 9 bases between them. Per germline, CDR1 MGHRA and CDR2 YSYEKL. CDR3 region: CASSHGVGNTEAFF. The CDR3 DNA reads TGCGCCAGCAGCCACGGAGTGGGGAACACTGAAGCTTTCTTT.

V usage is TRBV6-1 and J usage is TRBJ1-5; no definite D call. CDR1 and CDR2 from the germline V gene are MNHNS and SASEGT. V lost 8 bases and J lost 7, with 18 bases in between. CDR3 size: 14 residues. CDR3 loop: CASSIARGWQPQHF. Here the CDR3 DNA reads TGTGCCAGCTCAATCGCCCGAGGCTGGCAGCCCCAGCATTTT.

The CDR3 sequence is CASSITGAVHEQYF. In DNA, the CDR3 is TGTGCCAGTAGTATAACAGGGGCGGTCCACGAGCAGTACTTC. This sequence joins TRBV19 and TRBJ2-7, with 7 bases that match TRBD1. This CDR3 has 14 amino acids. Losses at the gene ends were 2 bases for V and 5 bases for J; bases not matched to a gene: 6. From germline, CDR1 is LNHDA and CDR2 SQIVND (reference sequence).